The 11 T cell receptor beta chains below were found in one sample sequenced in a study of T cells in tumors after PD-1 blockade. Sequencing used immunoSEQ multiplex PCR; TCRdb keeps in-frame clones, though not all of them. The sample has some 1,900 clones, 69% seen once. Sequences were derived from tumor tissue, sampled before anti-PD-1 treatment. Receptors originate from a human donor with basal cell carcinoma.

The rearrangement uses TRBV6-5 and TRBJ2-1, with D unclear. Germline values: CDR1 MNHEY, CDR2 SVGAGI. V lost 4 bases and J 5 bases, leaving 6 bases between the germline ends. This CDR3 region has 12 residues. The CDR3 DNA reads TGTGCCAGCAGTTTAGGGAACAATGAGCAGTTCTTC. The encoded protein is CASSLGNNEQFF.

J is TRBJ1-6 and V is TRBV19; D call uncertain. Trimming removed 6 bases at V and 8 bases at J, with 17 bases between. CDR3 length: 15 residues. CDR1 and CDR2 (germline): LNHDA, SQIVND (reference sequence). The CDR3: CASSPQRLIDSPLHF. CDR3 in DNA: TGTGCCAGTAGCCCCCAGCGGTTAATAGATTCACCCCTCCACTTT.

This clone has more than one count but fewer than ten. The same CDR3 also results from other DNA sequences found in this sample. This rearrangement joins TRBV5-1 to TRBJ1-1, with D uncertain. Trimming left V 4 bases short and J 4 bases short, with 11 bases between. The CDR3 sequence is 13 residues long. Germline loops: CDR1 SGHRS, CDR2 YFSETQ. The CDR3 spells CASSPTVATEAFF. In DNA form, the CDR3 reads TGCGCCAGCAGCCCGACTGTGGCCACTGAAGCTTTCTTT.

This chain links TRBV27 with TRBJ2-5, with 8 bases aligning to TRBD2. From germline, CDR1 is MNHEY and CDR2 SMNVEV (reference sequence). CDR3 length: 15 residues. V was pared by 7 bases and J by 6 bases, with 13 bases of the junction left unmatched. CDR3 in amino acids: CASTETGLALKTQYF. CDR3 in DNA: TGTGCCAGCACTGAAACTGGACTAGCTCTAAAGACCCAGTACTTC.

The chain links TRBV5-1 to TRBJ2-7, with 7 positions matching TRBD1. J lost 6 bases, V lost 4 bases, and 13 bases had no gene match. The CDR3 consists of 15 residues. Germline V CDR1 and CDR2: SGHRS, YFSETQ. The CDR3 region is CASSGRTGTMAEQYF. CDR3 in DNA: TGCGCCAGCAGCGGACGGACAGGTACGATGGCCGAGCAGTACTTC.

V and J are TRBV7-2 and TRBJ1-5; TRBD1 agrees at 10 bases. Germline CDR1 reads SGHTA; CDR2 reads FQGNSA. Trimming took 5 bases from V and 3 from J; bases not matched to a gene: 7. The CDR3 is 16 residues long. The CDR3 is CASSATGTGVNQPQHF. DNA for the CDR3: TGTGCCAGCAGCGCAACCGGGACAGGGGTCAATCAGCCCCAGCATTTT.

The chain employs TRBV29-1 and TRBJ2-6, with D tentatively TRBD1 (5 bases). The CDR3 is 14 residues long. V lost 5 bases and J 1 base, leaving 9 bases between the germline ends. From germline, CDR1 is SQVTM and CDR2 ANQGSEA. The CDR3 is CSVYSGSGANVLTF. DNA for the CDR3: TGCAGCGTTTATTCAGGGTCTGGGGCCAACGTCCTGACTTTC. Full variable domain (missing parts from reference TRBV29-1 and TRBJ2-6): SAVISQKPSRDICQRGTSLTIQCQVDSQVTMMFWYRQQPGQSLTLIATANQGSEATYESGFVIDKFPISRPNLTFSTLTVSNMSPEDSSIYLCSVYSGSGANVLTFGAGSRLTVL.

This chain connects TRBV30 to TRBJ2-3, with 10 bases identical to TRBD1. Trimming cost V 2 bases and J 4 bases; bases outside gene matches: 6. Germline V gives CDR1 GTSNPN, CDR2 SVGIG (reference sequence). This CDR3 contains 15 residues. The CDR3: CAWSTGQGQADTQYF. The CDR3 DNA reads TGTGCCTGGAGTACGGGACAGGGGCAGGCAGATACGCAGTATTTT.

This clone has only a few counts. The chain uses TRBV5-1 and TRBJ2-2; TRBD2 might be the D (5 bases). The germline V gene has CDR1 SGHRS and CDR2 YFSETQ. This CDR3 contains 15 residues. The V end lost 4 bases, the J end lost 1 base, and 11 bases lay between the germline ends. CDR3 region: CASSPLGRNTGELFF. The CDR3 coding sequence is TGCGCCAGCAGCCCCCTGGGGAGGAACACCGGGGAGCTGTTTTTT.

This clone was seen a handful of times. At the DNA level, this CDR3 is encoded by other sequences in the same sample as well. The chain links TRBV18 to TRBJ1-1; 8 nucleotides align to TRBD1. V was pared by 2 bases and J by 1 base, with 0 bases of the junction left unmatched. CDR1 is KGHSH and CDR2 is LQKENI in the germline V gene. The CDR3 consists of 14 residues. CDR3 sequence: CASSPGQGNTEAFF. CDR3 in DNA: TGTGCCAGCTCACCAGGACAGGGGAACACTGAAGCTTTCTTT.

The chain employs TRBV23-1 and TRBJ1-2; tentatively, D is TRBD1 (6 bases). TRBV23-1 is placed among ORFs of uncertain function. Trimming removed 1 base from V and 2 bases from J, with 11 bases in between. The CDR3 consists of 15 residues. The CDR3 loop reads CASSQLGDRNYGYTF. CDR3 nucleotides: TGCGCCAGCAGTCAATTGGGAGACAGGAACTATGGCTACACCTTC.